This is a list of T cell receptor beta chains from one sample in a study of OX40 agonist ivuxolimab in advanced cancers. Clones were sequenced by immunoSEQ multiplex PCR, and TCRdb holds only the in-frame ones, with some missing. This table holds more than 80,000 clones, 85% to 95% found once. The sample here was CD4+ or CD8+ T cells sorted from blood, taken in a trial of the OX40 agonist ivuxolimab. These receptors were obtained from an adult with an advanced solid tumor such as melanoma, head and neck, liver or kidney cancer. The CDR3 runs from the conserved cysteine through the conserved F or W. The D gene is left open where the match is weak. Clone size is shown for a subset of rows, as once, few, many or a class of expanded clone.

CDR3nt: TGTGCCAGTAGCGGACAGATCACCTACAATGAGCAGTTCTTC
CDR3aa: CASSGQITYNEQFF
abundance: few
v_gene: TRBV19
j_gene: TRBJ2-1
d_gene: .

CDR3nt: TGTGCCAGCAGCTCGGGACAGTCTAACTATGGCTACACCTTC
CDR3aa: CASSSGQSNYGYTF
abundance: .
v_gene: TRBV28
j_gene: TRBJ1-2
d_gene: TRBD1

CDR3nt: TGTGCCAGCAGTACCGGCAGCGGGCCATTCTATGGCTACACCTTC
CDR3aa: CASSTGSGPFYGYTF
abundance: .
v_gene: TRBV27
j_gene: TRBJ1-2
d_gene: .

CDR3nt: TGTGCCAGCAGCCGCGGACAGGGGTCGGGAAACACCATATATTTT
CDR3aa: CASSRGQGSGNTIYF
abundance: once
v_gene: TRBV11-3
j_gene: TRBJ1-3
d_gene: TRBD1

CDR3nt: TGCGCCAGCAGCCAAGTGGGCAGACTCAATCAGCCCCAGCATTTT
CDR3aa: CASSQVGRLNQPQHF
abundance: few
v_gene: TRBV4-1
j_gene: TRBJ1-5
d_gene: .

CDR3nt: TGTGCCTGGATCAGGGGACGGAATGAGCAGTTCTTC
CDR3aa: CAWIRGRNEQFF
abundance: .
v_gene: TRBV30
j_gene: TRBJ2-1
d_gene: .

CDR3nt: TGTGCCAGCAGCTTTATTGCAAATTCTGAAGCTTTCTTT
CDR3aa: CASSFIANSEAFF
abundance: .
v_gene: TRBV7-8
j_gene: TRBJ1-1
d_gene: .

CDR3nt: TGTGCCATCAGGCCTAGCGGGGGATCAGATACGCAGTATTTT
CDR3aa: CAIRPSGGSDTQYF
abundance: once
v_gene: TRBV10-3
j_gene: TRBJ2-3
d_gene: TRBD2

CDR3nt: TGTGCCAGCAGTGACAGGGGTACACCCCTCCACTTT
CDR3aa: CASSDRGTPLHF
abundance: .
v_gene: TRBV2
j_gene: TRBJ1-6
d_gene: .

CDR3nt: TGTGCCAGCAGTGAGACAGCTAATTATCAGCCCCAGCATTTT
CDR3aa: CASSETANYQPQHF
abundance: .
v_gene: TRBV6-1
j_gene: TRBJ1-5
d_gene: .

CDR3nt: TGTGCCAGCAGCTTAATGATTCGGGCAGACAGGGTTCACAATGAGCAGTTCTTC
CDR3aa: CASSLMIRADRVHNEQFF
abundance: .
v_gene: TRBV13
j_gene: TRBJ2-1
d_gene: TRBD1

CDR3nt: TGTGCCAGCAGCCGAGACCTTAACTATGGCTACACCTTC
CDR3aa: CASSRDLNYGYTF
abundance: once
v_gene: TRBV7-3
j_gene: TRBJ1-2
d_gene: .

CDR3nt: TGCGCCAGCAAAACTAGGAGGCCCACAGATACGCAGTATTTT
CDR3aa: CASKTRRPTDTQYF
abundance: .
v_gene: TRBV5-1
j_gene: TRBJ2-3
d_gene: .

CDR3nt: TGTGCCAGCAGACCACAGGGAGTTGAGCACGAGCAGTACTTC
CDR3aa: CASRPQGVEHEQYF
abundance: once
v_gene: TRBV5-4
j_gene: TRBJ2-7
d_gene: .

CDR3nt: TGTGCCAGCAGCTCCTCGGGCAGGGGATGGACTGAAGCTTTCTTT
CDR3aa: CASSSSGRGWTEAFF
abundance: .
v_gene: TRBV7-3
j_gene: TRBJ1-1
d_gene: .

CDR3nt: TGCGCCAGCAGCTTGGAACTGGGAAACACCATATATTTT
CDR3aa: CASSLELGNTIYF
abundance: .
v_gene: TRBV5-1
j_gene: TRBJ1-3
d_gene: .

CDR3nt: TGTGCCTGGAGACGACTCACAGATACGCAGTATTTT
CDR3aa: CAWRRLTDTQYF
abundance: .
v_gene: TRBV30
j_gene: TRBJ2-3
d_gene: .

CDR3nt: TGTGCCAGCAGTTTAAAGGTGGCAGGGGTAACCGGGGAGCTGTTTTTT
CDR3aa: CASSLKVAGVTGELFF
abundance: .
v_gene: TRBV27
j_gene: TRBJ2-2
d_gene: .

CDR3nt: TGTGCCAGCAGTTTCGACAGGTTCTCCTATAATTCACCCCTCCACTTT
CDR3aa: CASSFDRFSYNSPLHF
abundance: .
v_gene: TRBV6-6
j_gene: TRBJ1-6
d_gene: .

CDR3nt: TGTGCCAGCAGCTTACACCATTATGATCAGCCCCAGCATTTT
CDR3aa: CASSLHHYDQPQHF
abundance: .
v_gene: TRBV11-2
j_gene: TRBJ1-5
d_gene: .

CDR3nt: TGTGCCAGCAGTCTGGCCGCTAACTATGGCTACACCTTC
CDR3aa: CASSLAANYGYTF
abundance: .
v_gene: TRBV28
j_gene: TRBJ1-2
d_gene: .

CDR3nt: TGTGCCAGCAGCGCGGGACTAGCGGGGGGGACCTACGAGCAGTACTTC
CDR3aa: CASSAGLAGGTYEQYF
abundance: .
v_gene: TRBV9
j_gene: TRBJ2-7
d_gene: TRBD2

CDR3nt: TGTGCCTGCCAAAACCCGGGGACCCCCCAGTTCTTC
CDR3aa: CACQNPGTPQFF
abundance: .
v_gene: TRBV30
j_gene: TRBJ2-1
d_gene: .

CDR3nt: TGCGCCAGCAGCTTGGTCCCCGGGAACTACAATGAGCAGTTCTTC
CDR3aa: CASSLVPGNYNEQFF
abundance: .
v_gene: TRBV5-1
j_gene: TRBJ2-1
d_gene: .

CDR3nt: TGTGCCAGTAGTATGGTTAGGGCAGGGGGCGAGACCCAGTACTTC
CDR3aa: CASSMVRAGGETQYF
abundance: .
v_gene: TRBV19
j_gene: TRBJ2-5
d_gene: TRBD1

CDR3nt: TGTGCCAGCAGTTCTAAGCGGGGGCTGGGTAATGAGCAGTTCTTC
CDR3aa: CASSSKRGLGNEQFF
abundance: .
v_gene: TRBV28
j_gene: TRBJ2-1
d_gene: TRBD2

CDR3nt: TGTGCCAGCGAGAATCCCAGGGGTGCGGATACGCAGTATTTT
CDR3aa: CASENPRGADTQYF
abundance: once
v_gene: TRBV19
j_gene: TRBJ2-3
d_gene: .

CDR3nt: TGCGCCAGCAGCTTGGCCGGAGGGCAGGGAGCAGATACGCAGTATTTT
CDR3aa: CASSLAGGQGADTQYF
abundance: .
v_gene: TRBV5-1
j_gene: TRBJ2-3
d_gene: .

CDR3nt: TGTGCCAGCAGCCCCAGGGGGGGCCTGGGCTATGGCTACACCTTC
CDR3aa: CASSPRGGLGYGYTF
abundance: .
v_gene: TRBV7-2
j_gene: TRBJ1-2
d_gene: TRBD1

CDR3nt: TGCGCCAGCAGCCAAGGGTCGGCGGGAGCAGATACGCAGTATTTT
CDR3aa: CASSQGSAGADTQYF
abundance: .
v_gene: TRBV4-3
j_gene: TRBJ2-3
d_gene: TRBD2

CDR3nt: TGTGCCAGCAGTTTATGGTTCGGGACTGATTTTTCCTACAATGAGCAGTTCTTC
CDR3aa: CASSLWFGTDFSYNEQFF
abundance: .
v_gene: TRBV28
j_gene: TRBJ2-1
d_gene: .

CDR3nt: TGTGCCAGCAGCGTAGGACTAGCGGGAATCAGCAATGAGCAGTTCTTC
CDR3aa: CASSVGLAGISNEQFF
abundance: .
v_gene: TRBV9
j_gene: TRBJ2-1
d_gene: TRBD2

CDR3nt: TGTGCCAGCAGCTGGTTCGTGGGGGAAGGCTACACCTTC
CDR3aa: CASSWFVGEGYTF
abundance: .
v_gene: TRBV11-2
j_gene: TRBJ1-2
d_gene: .

CDR3nt: TGTGCCAGCAGTAGCCACGGACAGGGCAGTAATCAGCCCCAGCATTTT
CDR3aa: CASSSHGQGSNQPQHF
abundance: .
v_gene: TRBV27
j_gene: TRBJ1-5
d_gene: TRBD1

CDR3nt: TGTGCCAGCAGTTTTAGCAGGGGAGGTGACACCATATATTTT
CDR3aa: CASSFSRGGDTIYF
abundance: .
v_gene: TRBV28
j_gene: TRBJ1-3
d_gene: .

CDR3nt: TGTGCCAGCGTAGGAGGCGTGGGACTAGCGGGAGCTGAGCAGTTCTTC
CDR3aa: CASVGGVGLAGAEQFF
abundance: .
v_gene: TRBV2
j_gene: TRBJ2-1
d_gene: TRBD2

CDR3nt: TGTGCTAGCAGCTTAAGACTGGGGGGGGAAGCTTTCTTT
CDR3aa: CASSLRLGGEAFF
abundance: .
v_gene: TRBV7-7
j_gene: TRBJ1-1
d_gene: .

CDR3nt: TGTGCCACCAGCCGACAGGGCAGCGTCCAAGAGACCCAGTACTTC
CDR3aa: CATSRQGSVQETQYF
abundance: once
v_gene: TRBV15
j_gene: TRBJ2-5
d_gene: TRBD1

CDR3nt: TGTGCCACCAGCCAAATCTACAGGGGCAAGCAGTACTTC
CDR3aa: CATSQIYRGKQYF
abundance: .
v_gene: TRBV15
j_gene: TRBJ2-7
d_gene: TRBD1

CDR3nt: TGTGCCAGCAGCTTCCCGGACAGGGGCCCTGCCCAGCATTTT
CDR3aa: CASSFPDRGPAQHF
abundance: few
v_gene: TRBV28
j_gene: TRBJ1-5
d_gene: TRBD1

CDR3nt: TGTGCCAGCAGTTTAGTGGGACAGGGGGATGGTGGCTACACCTTC
CDR3aa: CASSLVGQGDGGYTF
abundance: .
v_gene: TRBV28
j_gene: TRBJ1-2
d_gene: TRBD1

CDR3nt: TGTGCCAGCTCACCAAGACAGGTTAAGATGAACACTGAAGCTTTCTTT
CDR3aa: CASSPRQVKMNTEAFF
abundance: .
v_gene: TRBV18
j_gene: TRBJ1-1
d_gene: .